The present entry profiles one T cell receptor (beta chain) with its context. The table lists this clone with a count of one. There is no known antigen for this receptor. Base qualities are missing; no much larger clone stands one base away. Each collaborating institution followed its own protocols to collect whole blood in K2EDTA tubes. Collaborator samples were shipped for TCRbeta analysis as frozen whole blood, isolated PBMCs, or DNA extracted from either sample type. This specimen belongs to a study of blood T cell repertoires in COVID-19 (dated by TCRdb to about 2020). A note on the overall study: Samples from collaborators originated in the United States, Italy and Spain and spanned both the acute and convalescent phases of COVID-19. The prospective study material was composed of cDNA or gDNA derived from T cells, B-cell-depleted T cells, or PBMCs. The dataset comprised deeply sampled blood TCRbeta repertoires from subjects exposed to, actively infected with, or recovered from COVID-19. The repertoires were released in a freely available public database intended as a resource for research on the immune response to SARS-CoV-2. The samples were drawn from two sources: the first 160 participants of the ongoing ImmuneRACE study, and 950 to 1,500 subjects contributed by 6 global collaborators. The sample metadata nearly always contained a de-identified subject ID, COVID-19 status, age in years and sex. Where available, HLA class I and class II types were taken from metadata supplied by the sample provider and were not determined by assay-based typing. Broad study findings and their caveats: How much clinical and demographic metadata was included differed by source and by participant, and the metadata was provided uncurated.

The V end loses 2 bases and the J end loses 7 bases, and a stretch of 15 bases separates them. Taken from the germline V gene, the CDR1 and CDR2 loops are SGDLS and YYNGEE. Taken from cysteine to phenylalanine, the CDR3 has 15 residues. Only CDR3 DNA is held: 45 bases, read in frame from base 1. TCRbeta CDR3 regions were amplified from genomic DNA using the immunoSEQ Assay, a bias-controlled multiplex PCR. Per the authors' processing: The number of nucleated cells in each sample was estimated from the amplification of reference gene primers within the assay. To quantify the absolute abundance of each unique TCRbeta CDR3 rearrangement, sequence reads were collapsed and filtered. For each sample, productive Simpson clonality was calculated as the square root of Simpson's diversity index across productive rearrangements. TCRdb limited this immuneACCESS table to in-frame rearrangements with V and J called. A share of clones is missing; checked studies link under half to unresolved V genes, and the rest is unexplained. The DNA was the basis for D and trimming; V, J and clone size are from that table. In all, the sample holds about 300,000 clones, and around 90% of those were seen once. 1% to 1.5% of the sample lies in the top ten.

Sequences were obtained from peripheral blood. This sequence was found in an older man with acute or convalescent COVID-19. The receptor chain draws on TRBV9 and TRBJ2-2, with TRBD1 perhaps the D gene, on 5 matching bases. The DNA reads TGTGCCAGCAGCGTTTCTCCAGGGCAGGGCGGGGAGCTGTTTTTT. Its coded protein is CASSVSPGQGGELFF.